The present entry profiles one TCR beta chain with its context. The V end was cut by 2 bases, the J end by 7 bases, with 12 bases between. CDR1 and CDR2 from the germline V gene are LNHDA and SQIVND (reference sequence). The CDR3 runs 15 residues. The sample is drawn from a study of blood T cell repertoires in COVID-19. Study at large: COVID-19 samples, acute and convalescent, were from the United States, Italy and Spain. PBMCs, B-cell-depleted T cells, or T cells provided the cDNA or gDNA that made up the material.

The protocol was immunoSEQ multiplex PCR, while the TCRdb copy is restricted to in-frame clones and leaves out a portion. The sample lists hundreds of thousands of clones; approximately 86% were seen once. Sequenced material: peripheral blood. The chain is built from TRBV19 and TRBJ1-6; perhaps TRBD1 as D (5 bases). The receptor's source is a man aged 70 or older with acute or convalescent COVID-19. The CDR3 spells CASSITGEGNSPLHF. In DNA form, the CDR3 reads TGTGCCAGTAGTATAACCGGGGAGGGGAATTCACCCCTCCACTTT.